This TCR beta chain was identified during a study of blood T cell repertoires in COVID-19. Study details: Italy, Spain and the United States were the sources of the convalescent and acute COVID-19 samples. T cells, B-cell-depleted T cells, or PBMCs provided the cDNA or gDNA that served as material.

This clone came up a few times. The ends were cut back, 8 bases at V and 0 bases at J, with 20 bases in the middle. Germline V CDR1 and CDR2: SGHNT, YYREEE (reference sequence). This CDR3 has 17 amino acids. The repertoire was sequenced with immunoSEQ multiplex PCR; TCRdb's copy has only in-frame clones and lacks some. Here the sample spans about 50,000 clones, about 89% being singletons. The chain uses TRBV5-4 and TRBJ1-4, with D perhaps TRBD1 (5 bases). The specimen sequenced was peripheral blood. The source of this sequence is a human donor in a cohort sampled during active COVID-19. CDR3 residues: CASSQYGPGATNEKLFF. CDR3 nucleotide sequence: TGTGCCAGTTCCCAGTACGGGCCGGGGGCAACTAATGAAAAACTGTTTTTT.